This TCR beta chain was sequenced for a study of cytomegalovirus exposure and HLA in healthy donors. Study information: Findings of an earlier analysis included around 100 million unique TCR beta sequences from 180 million or so T cells. For the roughly 390 genotyped donors, approximately 82% fell within the Caucasian-associated ancestry cluster. Findings of the study overall: Listed as cytomegalovirus-associated were more than 150 TCR beta chains. As a later analysis showed, several of the most significant clusters appeared to be linked to common viral pathogens.

This CDR3 spans 16 amino acids. This PCR relied on a set of 60 Vbeta primers and 13 Jbeta primers. The table came from immunoSEQ multiplex PCR; TCRdb's copy has only in-frame clones and leaves some out. The sample consists of approximately 100,000 clones, roughly 82% of them appearing once. Of note for this clone: The antigen remains unidentified.

V and J are TRBV21-1 and TRBJ1-6. TRBV21-1 is deemed a pseudogene. The sequence was collected from a man between 40 and 49 years old in good health and CMV-seropositive. The sample comprised PBMCs. CDR3 residues: CASSKTMWAYNSPLHF. The CDR3, as DNA: TGTGCCAGCAGCAAAACTATGTGGGCCTATAATTCACCCCTCCACTTT.